The sample holds a few counts of the clone carrying this T cell receptor (beta chain). Amplified TCR beta CDR3 regions came from RNA transcripts. With the HTBI primer set, the TCR CDR3 went through a first round of RT-PCR. TCRdb reprocessed the multiplex PCR reads via MiXCR and lists one record per CDR3 protein. This table has hundreds of thousands of distinct CDR3 sequences, roughly 14% appearing once. The germline V gene has CDR1 SGHRS and CDR2 YFSETQ. This CDR3 comprises 15 residues. J gave up 6 bases and V 4 bases, and 9 bases lay outside the gene matches. Orbital computed tomography and thyroid ultrasound, together with serum TRAb and thyroxine and clinical symptoms, were used for diagnoses. The sample belongs to a study of T cells in Graves' hyperthyroidism and ophthalmopathy.

The receptor's source is a woman aged 40-49 years with Graves' ophthalmopathy. What was sequenced was blood. The chain is built from TRBV5-1 and TRBJ2-1; TRBD1 matches at 8 bases. The CDR3: CASSPGGPSTNEQFF. DNA of the CDR3: TGCGCCAGCAGCCCAGGGGGCCCCTCCACCAATGAGCAGTTCTTC. Filled out from reference TRBV5-1 and TRBJ2-1, the complete variable domain reads KAGVTQTPRYLIKTRGQQVTLSCSPISGHRSVSWYQQTPGQGLQFLFEYFSETQRNKGNFPGRFSGRQFSNSRSEMNVSTLELGDSALYLCASSPGGPSTNEQFFGPGTRLTVL.